This T cell receptor beta chain was recorded in a study of blood T cell repertoires in COVID-19. Sequencing was performed with immunoSEQ multiplex PCR; in TCRdb, only in-frame clones are kept and a portion is missing. Of 150,000 to 180,000 clones in the sample, 75% to 95% were seen once. This clone appeared once. V was cut by 6 bases and J by 4 bases, with 12 bases left in between. Germline-derived CDR1 and CDR2 are ENHRY and SYGVKD. The CDR3 extends over 13 amino acids. The sequencing sample was made of peripheral blood. The V call is TRBV10-3, the J call TRBJ1-1; TRBD1 is a possible D gene (5 bases). The origin of this receptor is a man aged 50 or older with acute or convalescent COVID-19. CDR3: CAIRDGGSTEAFF. DNA for the CDR3: TGTGCCATCAGGGACGGGGGATCCACTGAAGCTTTCTTT.